This TCR beta chain was profiled in a study of CD8+ T cells in alopecia areata. Study-wide points: Clonality in lesional scalp, especially alopecia totalis/universalis, exceeded that of normal scalp. The study found that many expanded lesional clones persisted in scalp and blood during tofacitinib.

This CDR3 is 13 amino acids long. Trimming pared 4 bases from V and 0 bases from J, leaving 9 bases between. CDR1 is GTSNPN and CDR2 is SVGIG in the germline V gene (reference sequence). As the sequencing template, cDNA was produced by extracting RNA and reverse transcribing it. The data were produced by immunoSEQ multiplex PCR, yet TCRdb's version contains in-frame clones alone and is incomplete. The data hold approximately 280,000 clones, with 58% observed a single time. Indicated treatment: oral pan-JAK inhibitor, 5-10 mg twice daily. About this clone itself: What it binds is unknown.

The sequencing used CD4+ T cells sorted from blood, collected at week 24, from a patient treated with tofacitinib. This clonotype was sampled from a human donor with alopecia areata. The chain joins TRBV30 to TRBJ1-1; D is unclear. The CDR3 sequence is CAWKRILNTEAFF. For the CDR3, the DNA is TGTGCCTGGAAACGGATATTGAACACTGAAGCTTTCTTT.